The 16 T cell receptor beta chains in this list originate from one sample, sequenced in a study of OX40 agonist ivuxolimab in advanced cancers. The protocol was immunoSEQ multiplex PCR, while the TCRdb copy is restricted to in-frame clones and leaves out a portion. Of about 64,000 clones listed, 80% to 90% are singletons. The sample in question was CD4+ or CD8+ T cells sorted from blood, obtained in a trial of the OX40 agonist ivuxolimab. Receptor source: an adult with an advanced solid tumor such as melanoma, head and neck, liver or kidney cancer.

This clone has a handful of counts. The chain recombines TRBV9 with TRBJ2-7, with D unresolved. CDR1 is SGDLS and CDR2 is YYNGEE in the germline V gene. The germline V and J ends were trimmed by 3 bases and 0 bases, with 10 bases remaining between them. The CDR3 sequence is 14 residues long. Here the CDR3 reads CASSAGGLSYEQYF. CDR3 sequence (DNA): TGTGCCAGCAGCGCCGGTGGCCTCTCCTACGAGCAGTACTTC.

CDR3 in DNA: TGTGCCAGCAGCCGTCGGACAGGGAGCACCTATAGAGAAAAACTGTTTTTT. It yields the protein CASSRRTGSTYREKLFF. V and J are TRBV28 and TRBJ1-4, with 8 bases that match TRBD1. There are 17 residues in the CDR3. The germline V gene encodes CDR1 MDHEN and CDR2 SYDVKM. The V and J ends lost 6 bases and 8 bases, in that order; junction bases with no gene match: 17.

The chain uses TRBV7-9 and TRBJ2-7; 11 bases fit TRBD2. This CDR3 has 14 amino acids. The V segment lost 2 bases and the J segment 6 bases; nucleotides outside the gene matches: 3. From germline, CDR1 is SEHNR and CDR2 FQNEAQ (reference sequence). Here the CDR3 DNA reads TGTGCCAGCAGCTTACTAGCGGGAGGATCCGAGCAGTACTTC. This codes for CASSLLAGGSEQYF.

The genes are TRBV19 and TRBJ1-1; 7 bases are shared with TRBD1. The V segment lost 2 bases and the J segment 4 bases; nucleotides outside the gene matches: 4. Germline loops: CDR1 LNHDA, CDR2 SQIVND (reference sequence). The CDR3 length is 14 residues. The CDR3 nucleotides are TGTGCCAGTAGTATAATTTCAGGGGGCACTGAAGCTTTCTTT. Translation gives CASSIISGGTEAFF.

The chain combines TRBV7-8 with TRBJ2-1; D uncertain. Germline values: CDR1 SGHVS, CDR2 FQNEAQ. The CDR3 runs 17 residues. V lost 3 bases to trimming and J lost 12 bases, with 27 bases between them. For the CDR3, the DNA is TGTGCCAGCAGCTTCAACCTCGGGCCCCTGCAAGAAATGGGGCAGTTCTTC. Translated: CASSFNLGPLQEMGQFF.

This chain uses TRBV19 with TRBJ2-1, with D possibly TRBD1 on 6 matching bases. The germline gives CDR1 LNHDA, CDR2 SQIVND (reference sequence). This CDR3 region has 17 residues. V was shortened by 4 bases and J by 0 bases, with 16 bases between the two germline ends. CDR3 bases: TGTGCCAGTAGTACGCCTACCGACAGGAGCTCCTACAATGAGCAGTTCTTC. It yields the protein CASSTPTDRSSYNEQFF.

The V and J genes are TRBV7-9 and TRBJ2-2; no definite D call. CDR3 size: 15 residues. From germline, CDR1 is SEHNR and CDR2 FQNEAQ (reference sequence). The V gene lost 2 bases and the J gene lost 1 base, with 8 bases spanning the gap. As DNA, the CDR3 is TGTGCCAGCAGCTTATGGTCAGGGAACACCGGGGAGCTGTTTTTT. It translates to CASSLWSGNTGELFF.

Here the CDR3 reads CAISESVREGKNEQFF. CDR3 bases: TGTGCCATCAGTGAGTCGGTGCGGGAGGGCAAAAATGAGCAGTTCTTC. V gene TRBV10-3 combines with J gene TRBJ2-1; the match to TRBD2 covers 9 bases. V was clipped by 0 bases and J by 7 bases; unmatched bases: 7. Germline CDR1 and CDR2: ENHRY and SYGVKD. The CDR3 runs 16 residues.

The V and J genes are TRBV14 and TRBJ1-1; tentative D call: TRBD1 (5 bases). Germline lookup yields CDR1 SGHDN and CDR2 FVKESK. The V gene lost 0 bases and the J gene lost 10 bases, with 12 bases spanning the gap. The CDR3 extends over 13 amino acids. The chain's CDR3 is CASSQDLRGGAFF. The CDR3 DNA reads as TGTGCCAGCAGCCAAGATTTACGGGGCGGAGCTTTCTTT.

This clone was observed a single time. The CDR3 coding sequence is TGTGCCAGCAGTCCCACGGGACAGGGGGCTTATATCGAGCAGTACTTC. It translates to CASSPTGQGAYIEQYF. The rearrangement uses TRBV27 and TRBJ2-7; 12 positions match TRBD1. Germline V gene lookup returns CDR1 MNHEY and CDR2 SMNVEV (reference sequence). After removal of 5 bases from V and 6 bases from J, the junction contained 11 bases not matched to a gene. The CDR3 totals 16 residues.

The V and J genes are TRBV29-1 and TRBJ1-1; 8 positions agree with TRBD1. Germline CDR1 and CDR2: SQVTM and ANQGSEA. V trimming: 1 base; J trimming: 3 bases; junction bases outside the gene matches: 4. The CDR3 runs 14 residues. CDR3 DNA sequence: TGCAGCGTTGAAGGGACAGGGTGGGACACTGAAGCTTTCTTT. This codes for CSVEGTGWDTEAFF.

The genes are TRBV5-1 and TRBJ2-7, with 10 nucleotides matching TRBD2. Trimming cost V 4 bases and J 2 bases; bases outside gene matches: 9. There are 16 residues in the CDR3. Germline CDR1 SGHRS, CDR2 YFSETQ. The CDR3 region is CASSPISGGLTYEQYF. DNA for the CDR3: TGCGCCAGCAGCCCCATTAGCGGGGGGCTGACCTACGAGCAGTACTTC.

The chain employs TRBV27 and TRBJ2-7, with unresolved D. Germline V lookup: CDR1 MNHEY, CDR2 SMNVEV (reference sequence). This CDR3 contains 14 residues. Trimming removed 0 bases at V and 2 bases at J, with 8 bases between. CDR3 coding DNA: TGTGCCAGCAGTTTATCTGGCAGAGCCTACGAGCAGTACTTC. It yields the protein CASSLSGRAYEQYF.

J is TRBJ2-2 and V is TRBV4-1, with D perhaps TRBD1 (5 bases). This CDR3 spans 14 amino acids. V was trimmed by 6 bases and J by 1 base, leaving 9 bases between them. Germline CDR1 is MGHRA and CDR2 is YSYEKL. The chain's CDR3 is CASRFGQNTGELFF. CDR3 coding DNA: TGCGCCAGCAGGTTTGGACAGAACACCGGGGAGCTGTTTTTT.

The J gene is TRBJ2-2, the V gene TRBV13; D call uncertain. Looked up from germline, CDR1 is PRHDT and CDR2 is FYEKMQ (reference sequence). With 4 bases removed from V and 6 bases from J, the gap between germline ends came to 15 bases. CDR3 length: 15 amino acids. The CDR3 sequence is CASSSAVLTAGELFF. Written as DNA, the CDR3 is TGTGCCAGCAGCTCCGCAGTCCTAACCGCCGGGGAGCTGTTTTTT.

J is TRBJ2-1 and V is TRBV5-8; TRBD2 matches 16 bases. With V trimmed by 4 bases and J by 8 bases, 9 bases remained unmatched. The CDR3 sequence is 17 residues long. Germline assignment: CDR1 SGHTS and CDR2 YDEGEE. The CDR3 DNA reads TGTGCCAGCAGCCCCGGGTCCGGGACTAGCGGGAGGGATGAGCAGTTCTTC. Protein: CASSPGSGTSGRDEQFF.